This T cell receptor (beta chain) was sequenced in a study of T-cell memory formation after mild COVID-19. Whole-study context: Largely donor-specific TCR clusters were found.

UMIs and sample barcodes were carried by the TCR alpha and TCR beta cDNA libraries that 5'RACE produced using constant-segment primers. TCRdb re-called the 5' RACE reads with MiXCR, one entry per CDR3 protein. The profile covers 180,000 or so distinct CDR3 sequences, with around a tenth appearing a single time and roughly 3.8% taken by the ten largest. Study outcomes and limitations: Contracting CD4+ clones lay largely in CM and EM, with CD8+ ones residing in EMRA. A second wave expanding day 15 to 37 was CD4+-biased; contracting clones were balanced.

This clonotype has more than one count but fewer than ten. The antigen is unknown. The germline V gene encodes CDR1 SGHVS and CDR2 FNYEAQ. The CDR3 is made up of 14 amino acids. Trimming left V 5 bases short and J 2 bases short, with 11 bases between. This TCR came from a man between 18 and 29 years old who had mild COVID-19 (a few samples of this study predate the infection). Cell type and time point are not known. The sample taken for sequencing was PBMCs or a T cell subset sorted from them (not recorded which). The chain is built from TRBV7-6 and TRBJ2-3, with D unresolved. The CDR3 region has the DNA TGTGCCAGCAGCCTGATCGGGCCCACAGATACGCAGTATTTT. It encodes CASSLIGPTDTQYF.